The T cell receptor (beta chain) under discussion was sequenced for a study of identical twins. Study-wide results and limits: There was an excess of low generation probability in the out-of-frame alpha sequences that twins shared. Fewer insertions marked abundant cord blood beta clonotypes; young adult naive trended weakly, memory not at all.

Healthy Caucasians, and only they, were the donors. In this sample, this clonotype turned up a few times. Its target is unknown. Each cDNA held unique molecular identifiers, and template switching gave it a universal primer site. TCRdb passed the 5' RACE reads through MiXCR, listing each CDR3 protein once. The table has around 240,000 distinct CDR3 sequences, 8% to 11% seen once. The CDR3 length is 16 residues. After removal of 6 bases from V and 7 bases from J, the junction contained 13 bases not matched to a gene. CDR1 MNHNS and CDR2 SASEGT come from the germline V gene. The TCR sequence derives from a man between 45 and 60 years old in good health. V gene TRBV6-1 combines with J gene TRBJ2-1, with 9 bases matching TRBD2. What was sequenced was memory T cells sorted from blood. Written as DNA, the CDR3 is TGTGCCAGCAGGGGTCAACTAGCGGGCCCCTCGAATGAGCAGTTCTTC. This gives the protein CASRGQLAGPSNEQFF.